The 3 T cell receptor beta chains below were found in one sample sequenced in a study of T cell repertoires in cytomegalovirus infection. TCRdb reanalysed the reads using MiXCR and keeps one entry per CDR3 protein. The sample comprises approximately 300,000 distinct CDR3 sequences, about 28% of which are singletons, and roughly 20% rests with the top ten. These receptors have no identified antigens. The sequenced sample was cultured PBMCs, obtained from culture after CMV antigen stimulation. These receptors all stem from a human donor in good health (CMV status not recorded). Some clones in this sample may be carry-over from other donors' samples.

The chain recombines TRBV12-3 or TRBV12-4 with TRBJ2-7; no definite D call. Deletions cut 7 bases from V and 5 bases from J, with 21 bases between. The CDR3 sequence is 15 residues long. CDR3 amino acids: CASTRVGSPSHEQYF. In nucleotides, the CDR3 is TGTGCCAGCACCCGCGTCGGTTCCCCGTCCCACGAGCAGTACTTC.

This chain uses TRBV14 with TRBJ2-7; 10 bases align to TRBD1. This CDR3 has 16 residues. With V trimmed by 5 bases and J by 2 bases, 9 bases remained unmatched. Per germline, CDR1 SGHDN and CDR2 FVKESK. In nucleotides, the CDR3 is TGTGCCAGCAGCGAACGGGACAGGGGTAAAACCTACGAGCAGTACTTC. As protein: CASSERDRGKTYEQYF.

This clonotype was seen only a few times. The V and J genes are TRBV2 and TRBJ1-6; possibly TRBD1 for D (5 bases). Trimming cost V 6 bases and J 10 bases, with 13 bases left between them. Germline-derived CDR1 and CDR2 are SNHLY and FYNNEI. There are 13 residues in the CDR3. The CDR3 here is CASSIGVGSPLHF. The DNA for the CDR3 is TGTGCCAGCAGCATAGGGGTGGGCTCACCCCTCCACTTT.